Listed below are T cell receptor beta chains from one sample, sequenced in a study of cytomegalovirus exposure and HLA in healthy donors. The assay was immunoSEQ multiplex PCR, and TCRdb's table has in-frame clones only and misses some. The data show approximately 93,000 clones, approximately 69% seen once. The specimen was PBMCs. The receptors here all came from a boy between 5 and 17 years old in good health and CMV-seropositive. Both conserved end residues are part of each CDR3.

CASSRRTGGRYGYTF,TRBJ1-2,TRBV7-2,15
CASSAHKSSGWETQYF,TRBJ2-5,TRBV9,16
CASSRLNEKLFF,TRBJ1-4,TRBV6-5,12
CASSQEAGSTEAFF,TRBJ1-1,TRBV4-3,14
CASRPGQNYEKLFF,TRBJ1-4,TRBV28,14
CASSYTPLGEAQHF,TRBJ1-5,TRBV6-5,14
CASSVEESSYNEQFF,TRBJ2-1,TRBV9,15
CASSSDVWNTEAFF,TRBJ1-1,TRBV5-1,14
CASSLSDLGADYGYTF,TRBJ1-2,TRBV27,16
CASSGDLGAGDTEAFF,TRBJ1-1,TRBV9,16
CASSLFSGTGGYEQYF,TRBJ2-7,TRBV5-1,16
CASSLEPPHNEQFF,TRBJ2-1,TRBV5-1,14
CAWRWGLANANTGELFF,TRBJ2-2,TRBV30,17
CASSLGYRVNTEAFF,TRBJ1-1,TRBV7-9,15
CASTRDTNTGELFF,TRBJ2-2,TRBV25-1,14
CASSQDGRGAGKNIQYF,TRBJ2-4,TRBV4-2,17
CASNSGGYNEKLFF,TRBJ1-4,TRBV25-1,14
CASSLDSRHEKLFF,TRBJ1-4,TRBV5-1,14
CASSDRDRGHGTEAFF,TRBJ1-1,TRBV5-4,16
CSGGQGGNEQFF,TRBJ2-1,TRBV29-1,12
CASTRTGRGGFGYTF,TRBJ1-2,TRBV7-2,15
CASSLVTGRGEQYF,TRBJ2-7,TRBV5-1,14
CSAPAGGPHTQYF,TRBJ2-3,TRBV29-1,13
CASRTSGETDTQYF,TRBJ2-3,TRBV4-2,14
CASSVGQGRGYTF,TRBJ1-2,TRBV9,13
CSVLQSRETQYF,TRBJ2-5,TRBV29-1,12
CAWSDRGRGNTIYF,TRBJ1-3,TRBV30,14
CASSLRGNEAFF,TRBJ1-1,TRBV5-6,12
CASSPTPRQGSNEKLFF,TRBJ1-4,TRBV27,17
CASSYGGGSYNEQFF,TRBJ2-1,TRBV7-2,15
CASSFDRIYYGYTF,TRBJ1-2,TRBV28,14
CASSTGPSPETQYF,TRBJ2-5,TRBV5-1,14
CAWKKDRGLEQYF,TRBJ2-7,TRBV30,13
CAWSRGSTDTQYF,TRBJ2-3,TRBV30,13
CASSALGGGGETQYF,TRBJ2-5,TRBV9,15
CASRRGEGKKLFF,TRBJ1-4,TRBV6-5,13
CASSAGGGINEQFF,TRBJ2-1,TRBV9,14
CASSVSLRGRPLSNQPQHF,TRBJ1-5,TRBV19,19
CASSAYTGFYEQYF,TRBJ2-7,TRBV4-1,14
CASTDSGLSYNEQFF,TRBJ2-1,TRBV25-1,15